Following are 28 T cell receptor beta chains from one sample sequenced in a study of Ad26.COV2.S vaccination and SARS-CoV-2 variants. Sequenced by immunoSEQ multiplex PCR; TCRdb stores in-frame clones only, minus some. The table records 500,000 or so clones, roughly nine tenths of them present only once. Described treatment: around 19 received Ad26.COV2.S at low or high dose, single or two shots; 5 received placebo; per-sample allocation not given. Collection of samples fell on day 63 after the first vaccine or placebo injection. This specimen consisted of peripheral blood, obtained in a trial of Ad26.COV2.S vaccine versus placebo. The receptors were gathered from a person between 18 and 65 years old who received the Ad26.COV2.S COVID-19 vaccine or a placebo.

The chain links TRBV7-3 to TRBJ2-1; 11 bases align to TRBD2. The CDR3 has 15 amino acids. Trimming removed 5 bases from V and 4 bases from J; junction bases left unmatched: 4. The germline gives CDR1 SGHTA, CDR2 FQGTGA. CDR3 DNA sequence: TGTGCCAGCAGCCCCCCTAGCGGGGGGTACAATGAGCAGTTCTTC. It yields the protein CASSPPSGGYNEQFF.

The gene calls are TRBV27 and TRBJ1-5, with unresolved D. Trimming left V 3 bases short and J 3 bases short, with 15 bases between. The CDR3 extends over 16 amino acids. Germline CDR1 is MNHEY and CDR2 is SMNVEV (reference sequence). CDR3 nucleotides: TGTGCCAGCAGTTTGGATCCATTCGGCACCAATCAGCCCCAGCATTTT. This gives the protein CASSLDPFGTNQPQHF.

This clone was seen just once. The chain has TRBV9 and TRBJ2-1; TRBD2 matches at 7 bases. CDR3 length: 17 amino acids. In germline, CDR1 is SGDLS, CDR2 YYNGEE. The V and J ends lost 0 bases and 9 bases, in that order; junction bases with no gene match: 15. This CDR3 reads CASSVVPSGYHGGEQFF. The CDR3 nucleotides read TGTGCCAGCAGCGTAGTGCCTAGCGGTTACCACGGGGGTGAGCAGTTCTTC.

V usage is TRBV6-5 and J usage is TRBJ1-1; D might be TRBD1 (5 bases). V shed 6 bases and J shed 1 base, with 12 bases lying between them. Per germline, CDR1 MNHEY and CDR2 SVGAGI. The CDR3 sequence is 14 residues long. The CDR3 sequence: CASSQGGWNTEAFF. CDR3 coding DNA: TGTGCCAGCAGCCAGGGTGGTTGGAACACTGAAGCTTTCTTT.

Of note for this clone: The same CDR3 can be traced to other DNA sequences in this sample. The rearrangement uses TRBV6-2 or TRBV6-3 and TRBJ1-1; TRBD1 might be the D (5 bases). Trimming stripped 0 bases from V and 5 bases from J, with 7 bases between. CDR3 size: 13 residues. Germline V gene data show CDR1 as MNHEY and CDR2 as SVGEGT. CDR3 protein: CASSYSRGTEAFF. The DNA for the CDR3 is TGTGCCAGCAGTTACTCAAGGGGTACTGAAGCTTTCTTT.

The CDR3 coding sequence is TGCGCCAGCAGCACCGGACAGGGGGCTGGAAGTGGTGCAACTAATGAAAAACTGTTTTTT. It is translated as CASSTGQGAGSGATNEKLFF. This rearrangement joins TRBV5-1 to TRBJ1-4; 11 nucleotides align to TRBD1. This CDR3 is built from 20 residues. In germline, CDR1 is SGHRS, CDR2 YFSETQ. V trimming: 4 bases; J trimming: 0 bases; junction bases outside the gene matches: 14.

To note about this clone: The junction does not match germline at one end; this may be a read error. The rearrangement links TRBV4-3 to TRBJ2-4; D tentatively reads TRBD1 or TRBD2 (5 bases each). CDR1 and CDR2 (germline): LGHNA, YSLEER. The CDR3 consists of 14 residues. CDR3 protein: CASSQGPGTHLLSF. The CDR3 region has the DNA TGCGCCAGCAGCCAAGGGCCCGGGACCCACCTACTTAGCTTC.

The chain combines TRBV27 with TRBJ1-6; D not certain. The CDR3 runs 15 residues. In germline, CDR1 is MNHEY, CDR2 SMNVEV (reference sequence). The V end lost 4 bases, the J end lost 9 bases, and 16 bases lay between the germline ends. Here the CDR3 DNA reads TGTGCCAGCAGTTCAACCAGAACCCTAGGTTCACCCCTCCACTTT. Protein product: CASSSTRTLGSPLHF.

This chain uses TRBV30 with TRBJ2-3; TRBD1 is a possible D gene (6 bases). Trimming removed 2 bases at V and 9 bases at J, with 15 bases between. This CDR3 has 13 amino acids. Germline CDR1 reads GTSNPN; CDR2 reads SVGIG (reference sequence). CDR3 bases: TGTGCCTGGAGTAATCGGCAGGGGAGAACGCAGTATTTT. It specifies CAWSNRQGRTQYF. The complete variable domain, with remaining parts taken from reference TRBV30 and TRBJ2-3, reads SQTIHQWPATLVQPVGSPLSLECTVEGTSNPNLYWYRQAAGRGLQLLFYSVGIGQISSEVPQNLSASRPQDRQFILSSKKLLLSDSGFYLCAWSNRQGRTQYFGPGTRLTVL.

This clone was detected only a few times. CDR3 sequence: CASSFLQLTDTQYF. CDR3 DNA: TGTGCCAGCAGCTTTCTACAGCTCACAGATACGCAGTATTTT. V gene TRBV7-2 combines with J gene TRBJ2-3, with unresolved D. The CDR3 is 14 residues long. V was trimmed by 3 bases and J by 2 bases, leaving 9 bases between them. Germline V gene lookup returns CDR1 SGHTA and CDR2 FQGNSA.

The rearrangement joins TRBV28 to TRBJ2-7, with a possible D match to TRBD1 (9 bases). Germline-derived CDR1 and CDR2 are MDHEN and SYDVKM. Between the trimmed V and J ends, which lost 6 bases and 3 bases, there was a span of 18 bases. The CDR3 has 15 amino acids. The CDR3 here is CASSSGGTGFYEQYF. DNA of the CDR3: TGTGCCAGCAGCTCGGGGGGGACAGGGTTCTACGAGCAGTACTTC.

This rearrangement joins TRBV11-3 to TRBJ2-3; D call uncertain. V was shortened by 1 base and J by 2 bases, with 10 bases between the two germline ends. Germline assignment: CDR1 SGHNT and CDR2 YENEEA. This CDR3 has 15 amino acids. The CDR3 sequence: CASSLVGGPTDTQYF. The CDR3 DNA sequence: TGTGCCAGCAGCTTAGTAGGTGGACCCACAGATACGCAGTATTTT.

The rearrangement uses TRBV24-1 and TRBJ2-3, with D unresolved. V was trimmed by 4 bases and J by 3 bases, leaving 10 bases between them. The CDR3 runs 14 residues. Germline V gene lookup returns CDR1 KGHDR and CDR2 SFDVKD. The CDR3 loop is CATSDSPRTDTQYF. CDR3 DNA: TGTGCCACCAGTGACTCCCCCAGGACAGATACGCAGTATTTT.

This sequence joins TRBV20-1 and TRBJ1-2; no definite D call. The ends were cut back, 6 bases at V and 1 base at J, with 6 bases in the middle. The CDR3 covers 11 residues. CDR1 DFQATT and CDR2 SNEGSKA come from the germline V gene (reference sequence). The CDR3 DNA reads as TGCAGTGCGGAACATAACTATGGCTACACCTTC. As protein: CSAEHNYGYTF.

V usage is TRBV7-2 and J usage is TRBJ2-3, with D uncertain. Trimming cost V 3 bases and J 6 bases, with 4 bases left between them. CDR1 is SGHTA, CDR2 FQGNSA, per germline. The CDR3 is 11 amino acids. CDR3 in DNA: TGTGCCAGCAGCTTGTTTGATACGCAGTATTTT. Translation: CASSLFDTQYF.

The chain combines TRBV5-6 with TRBJ2-2; 7 bases match TRBD2. The CDR3 is 17 residues long. Germline V gene data show CDR1 as SGHDT and CDR2 as YYEEEE. Trimming cost V 1 base and J 0 bases; bases outside gene matches: 6. The CDR3: CASSLMAAGANTGELFF. The DNA of the CDR3 is TGTGCCAGCAGCTTGATGGCGGCGGGAGCGAACACCGGGGAGCTGTTTTTT.

This chain joins TRBV27 and TRBJ1-5; D unresolved. The V and J ends lost 2 bases and 7 bases respectively, with 15 bases between them. The CDR3 runs to 15 residues. The germline V gene has CDR1 MNHEY and CDR2 SMNVEV (reference sequence). In DNA form, the CDR3 reads TGTGCCAGCAGTTTAGACGCTCGAAGGTGGCAGCCCCAGCATTTT. Protein sequence: CASSLDARRWQPQHF.

As to this clone: Other DNA sequences in this specimen translate into the identical CDR3. The rearrangement links TRBV7-2 to TRBJ2-5, with 10 bases fitting TRBD1. With 3 bases clipped from V and 4 bases from J, the junction kept 5 bases outside the gene matches. The germline CDR1 and CDR2 sequences are SGHTA and FQGNSA. There are 15 residues in the CDR3. The DNA of the CDR3 is TGTGCCAGCAGCTTCGACAGGGGGCGGGGAGAGACCCAGTACTTC. Translating gives CASSFDRGRGETQYF.

The V and J genes are TRBV15 and TRBJ2-3; no firm D call. The CDR3 runs 14 residues. Germline loops: CDR1 LNHNV, CDR2 YYDKDF (reference sequence). The ends were cut back, 6 bases at V and 3 bases at J, with 13 bases in the middle. Here the CDR3 reads CATRNWGFTDTQYF. In nucleotides, the CDR3 is TGTGCCACCAGGAATTGGGGATTTACAGATACGCAGTATTTT.

The V gene is TRBV6-5, the J gene TRBJ2-6; D is undetermined. V was shortened by 8 bases and J by 2 bases, with 13 bases between the two germline ends. The CDR3 spans 15 residues. Germline V CDR1 and CDR2: MNHEY, SVGAGI. This CDR3 reads CASHPLTPGANVLTF. CDR3 bases: TGTGCCAGCCACCCCCTGACCCCTGGGGCCAACGTCCTGACTTTC.

V is TRBV24-1 and J is TRBJ2-5; no firm D call. V gave up 1 base and J gave up 4 bases, with 15 bases separating them. Germline-derived CDR1 and CDR2 are KGHDR and SFDVKD. The CDR3 spans 16 residues. The DNA for the CDR3 is TGTGCCACCAGTGATTTCCGGACCCCCGAGGCAGAGACCCAGTACTTC. Protein sequence: CATSDFRTPEAETQYF.

J is TRBJ2-7 and V is TRBV4-1, with D perhaps TRBD1 or TRBD2 (5 bases each). Trimming pared 4 bases from V and 0 bases from J, leaving 16 bases between. Germline CDR1 is MGHRA and CDR2 is YSYEKL. This CDR3 spans 16 amino acids. CDR3 sequence (DNA): TGCGCCAGCAGCCCGATGTACGGTGGGGGCTCCTACGAGCAGTACGTC. Its protein product is CASSPMYGGGSYEQYV.

This clone has a handful of counts. The chain employs TRBV12-3 or TRBV12-4 and TRBJ1-6; D unclear. The V gene lost 3 bases and the J gene lost 8 bases, with 5 bases spanning the gap. This CDR3 is 12 amino acids long. CDR3 protein: CASSLGYSPLHF. DNA of the CDR3: TGTGCCAGCAGTTTGGGGTATTCACCCCTCCACTTT.

The chain couples TRBV7-9 to TRBJ2-7, with D tentatively TRBD2 (5 bases). Per germline, CDR1 SEHNR and CDR2 FQNEAQ (reference sequence). The length of the CDR3 is 12 residues. The V end was cut by 4 bases, the J end by 6 bases, with 10 bases between. The CDR3 protein is CASSSQGGEQYF. The CDR3 DNA sequence: TGTGCCAGCAGCTCTCAAGGAGGCGAGCAGTACTTC.

This clone was observed a single time. The same CDR3 arises from other DNA sequences in this sample as well. The chain is built from TRBV28 and TRBJ1-4; possibly TRBD1 for D (5 bases). The germline V and J ends were trimmed by 2 bases and 7 bases, with 5 bases remaining between them. CDR3 length: 12 residues. Germline V lookup: CDR1 MDHEN, CDR2 SYDVKM. The DNA for the CDR3 is TGTGCCAGCAGTTTAAGGGGTGAAAAACTGTTTTTT. As protein: CASSLRGEKLFF.

The chain carries TRBV5-1 and TRBJ2-3; 8 nucleotides match TRBD2. Germline V gives CDR1 SGHRS, CDR2 YFSETQ. The CDR3 is 17 residues long. V was clipped by 0 bases and J by 4 bases; unmatched bases: 10. CDR3 bases: TGCGCCAGCAGCTTGGTAGGGCGGGGGGCCGTTGCAGATACGCAGTATTTT. This codes for CASSLVGRGAVADTQYF.

The rearrangement uses TRBV4-1 and TRBJ1-4; D uncertain. The CDR3 spans 16 residues. The V end was cut by 1 base, the J end by 6 bases, with 15 bases between. In germline, CDR1 is MGHRA, CDR2 YSYEKL. Here the CDR3 DNA reads TGCGCCAGCAGCCAAGCCAGGACCGGGAGGTATGAAAAACTGTTTTTT. This translates into CASSQARTGRYEKLFF.

Turning to this clone: The same CDR3 also results from other DNA sequences found in this sample. V gene TRBV28 combines with J gene TRBJ1-2; TRBD1 matches at 10 bases. CDR3 length: 13 amino acids. Trimming took 6 bases from V and 4 from J; bases not matched to a gene: 2. Germline lookup yields CDR1 MDHEN and CDR2 SYDVKM. Here the CDR3 reads CASSRDRGYGYTF. CDR3 sequence (DNA): TGTGCCAGCAGCCGGGACAGGGGCTATGGCTACACCTTC.